This is a list of T cell receptor beta chains from one sample in a study of CD8+ T cells in alopecia areata. Clones were read by immunoSEQ multiplex PCR, and TCRdb kept only the in-frame ones, dropping some. The sample records about 190,000 clones, roughly 66% being singletons. The specimen was CD4+ T cells sorted from blood, collected at week 24, from a patient treated with tofacitinib. Every receptor here comes from a human donor with alopecia areata. Each CDR3 is given without its conserved first and last residue. Only part of the rows carry a size: once, few, many, or a class if the clone is expanded.

TRBV12-5	few	TRBJ1-1	ASLAALNTEAF
TRBV15	once	TRBJ1-5	ATTTQRGQNQPQH
TRBV25-1	NA	TRBJ1-2	ASSEAGQNYGYT
TRBV6-6	NA	TRBJ2-3	ASSYGDTQY
TRBV28	NA	TRBJ1-6	AITPPLH
TRBV5-6	NA	TRBJ1-4	ASSPGVGTSNEKLF
TRBV4-3	NA	TRBJ2-1	ASSHLGGPPYNEQF
TRBV7-2	NA	TRBJ2-7	ASSQRSGTYEQY
TRBV7-2	NA	TRBJ1-6	ASSPKGGNSPLH
TRBV5-1	NA	TRBJ2-7	ASSPGQGGREQY
TRBV29-1	NA	TRBJ2-1	SYTGASSYNEQF
TRBV5-6	NA	TRBJ2-1	ASSRESSGEQF
TRBV30	NA	TRBJ2-7	AWSARTAYEQY
TRBV27	NA	TRBJ1-2	ASSIRPGHSGGYT
TRBV6-1	many	TRBJ2-7	ASSATSTSYEQY
TRBV5-6	NA	TRBJ1-1	ASSIDSYTEAF
TRBV19	few	TRBJ2-7	ASSRESSYEQY
TRBV6-5	NA	TRBJ2-3	ASSYGETDTQY
TRBV5-1	NA	TRBJ2-6	ASSHRTGSGANVLT
TRBV7-3	NA	TRBJ1-6	ASSRDNNNSPLH
TRBV27	NA	TRBJ1-1	ASTQRGEGGEAF
TRBV30	NA	TRBJ2-5	AWGPQMGETQY
TRBV29-1	NA	TRBJ2-6	SALGGANVLT
TRBV25-1	few	TRBJ1-6	ASSTGDHSPLH
TRBV5-1	NA	TRBJ2-3	ASRLDSRTDTQY
TRBV6-5	NA	TRBJ1-2	ASTHRTMANYGYT
TRBV29-1	once	TRBJ1-2	SVKGSGRGHYGYT
TRBV29-1	NA	TRBJ2-3	SVAGQLTDTQY
TRBV27	few	TRBJ1-1	ASRTVNTEAF
TRBV11-2	NA	TRBJ2-3	ASSFPSGGPSTDTQY
TRBV9	few	TRBJ1-2	ASSVMGGSYGYT
TRBV9	NA	TRBJ1-6	ASSPGNSPLH
TRBV29-1	once	TRBJ2-2	SVGTSGGRGELF
TRBV7-2	NA	TRBJ1-4	ASSFGVLTNEKLF
TRBV5-1	NA	TRBJ2-7	ASSRDNSYEQY
TRBV30	NA	TRBJ2-3	AWSVETVPADTQY
TRBV6-5	NA	TRBJ2-4	ASASGVRAKNIQY
TRBV6-5	NA	TRBJ2-7	ASSPGPLVWDEQY
TRBV7-9	NA	TRBJ2-7	ASSLALGDEQY
TRBV29-1	few	TRBJ2-3	SVGVSGKTDTQY
TRBV7-6	NA	TRBJ1-2	ASSPLPGVNYGYT
TRBV30	NA	TRBJ2-5	AWSSYRGVGETQY
TRBV2	few	TRBJ1-5	ASSWDGNQPQH
TRBV12-5	many	TRBJ1-1	ASGSLSTEAF
TRBV29-1	NA	TRBJ1-1	SDATAEAF
TRBV30	NA	TRBJ1-3	AWRPADTIY
TRBV30	NA	TRBJ2-7	AWSVSSGGYEQY
TRBV29-1	once	TRBJ2-3	SVDSPSTDTQY
TRBV2	NA	TRBJ1-4	ASRGGTTDEKLF
TRBV29-1	NA	TRBJ1-2	SAEGDRAGGYT
TRBV7-7	NA	TRBJ2-6	ASSLGGTGLADLSGANVLT
TRBV25-1	NA	TRBJ1-2	ASSVGSGYT
TRBV4-3	few	TRBJ1-2	ASSQRGESGYT
TRBV18	NA	TRBJ2-5	ASSPRTPTETQY
TRBV15	NA	TRBJ1-4	ATSRAATGDEKLF
TRBV18	NA	TRBJ2-7	ASSPGGQPYEQY
TRBV19	few	TRBJ1-5	ASSTDRVRDQPQH
TRBV25-1	NA	TRBJ2-1	ATRGWGAYNEQF
TRBV6-5	once	TRBJ1-2	ASQKKGGYGYT